A single sample is the source of the 31 T cell receptor beta chains below, sequenced in a study of T cells in localized non-small cell lung cancer. The data were produced by immunoSEQ multiplex PCR, yet TCRdb's version contains in-frame clones alone and is incomplete. In the table there are roughly 64,000 clones, 80% to 90% of which are singletons. Here the sequenced sample was PBMCs, taken before any cancer treatment. The receptors originated from a man aged 40-75 years with stage II lung adenocarcinoma.

This clone was recorded only once. The chain uses TRBV19 and TRBJ1-4, with D tentatively TRBD1 (6 bases). The CDR3 has 14 residues. Germline V gene data show CDR1 as LNHDA and CDR2 as SQIVND (reference sequence). Trimming shortened V by 5 bases and J by 7 bases, and 14 bases separated the two germline ends. CDR3 in amino acids: CASSDGGRLEKLFF. DNA for the CDR3: TGTGCCAGTAGTGATGGGGGGCGCCTTGAAAAACTGTTTTTT.

In this sample, this clone turned up a few times. The J gene is TRBJ2-1, the V gene TRBV19; D call uncertain. Trimming stripped 5 bases from V and 7 bases from J, with 21 bases between. The CDR3 has 16 residues. The germline CDR1 and CDR2 sequences are LNHDA and SQIVND (reference sequence). This CDR3 reads CASSFVQRTSGNEQFF. For the CDR3, the DNA is TGTGCCAGTAGTTTTGTCCAGAGGACCAGTGGGAATGAGCAGTTCTTC.

The chain uses TRBV27 and TRBJ2-1, with TRBD1 as a possible D gene (6 bases). The V end lost 7 bases, the J end lost 9 bases, and 16 bases lay between the germline ends. There are 13 residues in the CDR3. Germline lookup yields CDR1 MNHEY and CDR2 SMNVEV (reference sequence). CDR3 amino acids: CASNVRGEGEQFF. CDR3 nucleotides: TGTGCCAGCAACGTCAGGGGAGAGGGTGAGCAGTTCTTC.

This clone was observed a few times. The gene calls are TRBV6-5 and TRBJ2-7, with 8 bases identical to TRBD1. The CDR3 has 15 amino acids. CDR1 and CDR2 (germline): MNHEY, SVGAGI. After removal of 4 bases from V and 0 bases from J, the junction contained 5 bases not matched to a gene. The CDR3: CASSFRQGISYEQYF. CDR3 sequence (DNA): TGTGCCAGCAGTTTCAGACAGGGGATCTCCTACGAGCAGTACTTC.

The rearrangement links TRBV7-6 to TRBJ2-5; maybe TRBD2 (5 bases). V lost 5 bases and J 4 bases, leaving 8 bases between the germline ends. Germline-derived CDR1 and CDR2 are SGHVS and FNYEAQ. The CDR3 is made up of 12 amino acids. The chain's CDR3 is CASSEGGETQYF. The CDR3 nucleotides read TGTGCCAGCAGCGAAGGAGGAGAGACCCAGTACTTC. Looking up the rest from reference TRBV7-6 and TRBJ2-5 gives the full variable domain: GAGVSQSPRYKVTKRGQDVALRCDPISGHVSLYWYRQALGQGPEFLTYFNYEAQQDKSGLPNDRFSAERPEGSISTLTIQRTEQRDSAMYRCASSEGGETQYFGPGTRLLVL.

The rearrangement uses TRBV5-1 and TRBJ2-2; D unclear. Trimming pared 4 bases from V and 0 bases from J, leaving 19 bases between. This CDR3 contains 18 residues. Germline V gene data show CDR1 as SGHRS and CDR2 as YFSETQ. The CDR3, as DNA: TGCGCCAGCAGCACGCGAGGCGGTCTAAAAGCGAACACCGGGGAGCTGTTTTTT. Translating gives CASSTRGGLKANTGELFF.

The chain is built from TRBV6-5 and TRBJ2-7; TRBD1 or TRBD2 may be the D gene (5 bases each). Trimming pared 6 bases from V and 7 bases from J, leaving 19 bases between. Germline V gives CDR1 MNHEY, CDR2 SVGAGI. This CDR3 comprises 14 residues. As DNA, the CDR3 is TGTGCCAGCAGGACGGGGCCTCCGACGGGAGAGCAGTACTTC. Translated: CASRTGPPTGEQYF.

The gene calls are TRBV11-2 and TRBJ2-7, with D perhaps given as TRBD1 or TRBD2 (5 bases each). CDR1 and CDR2 (germline): SGHAT, FQNNGV. The CDR3 is 13 amino acids. The V end was cut by 5 bases, the J end by 7 bases, with 15 bases between. In nucleotides, the CDR3 is TGTGCCAGCAGCCTAAGGGGAGCCAGAGAGCAGTACTTC. The encoded protein is CASSLRGAREQYF.

This chain connects TRBV7-2 to TRBJ2-7, with 9 bases that match TRBD2. J lost 5 bases, V lost 6 bases, and 8 bases had no gene match. CDR3 length equals 14 residues. The germline V gene encodes CDR1 SGHTA and CDR2 FQGNSA. Here the CDR3 reads CASSPGTSRNEQYF. DNA for the CDR3: TGTGCCAGCAGTCCCGGGACTAGCAGAAACGAGCAGTACTTC.

The chain links TRBV7-9 to TRBJ1-1, with D hard to call. Germline V gives CDR1 SEHNR, CDR2 FQNEAQ (reference sequence). The CDR3 is 14 amino acids. Trimming removed 5 bases from V and 0 bases from J, with 10 bases in between. CDR3 in amino acids: CASSPPGLNTEAFF. CDR3 coding DNA: TGTGCCAGCAGCCCGCCGGGGTTGAACACTGAAGCTTTCTTT.

The chain links TRBV7-2 to TRBJ2-7; D remains unclear. Trimming took off 1 base at V and 0 bases at J, with 10 bases between the two ends. This CDR3 comprises 15 residues. Germline CDR1 and CDR2: SGHTA and FQGNSA. The CDR3 coding sequence is TGTGCCAGCAGCTTAGGTCAGGCTAGCTCCTACGAGCAGTACTTC. It yields the protein CASSLGQASSYEQYF.

This clone came up a few times. The V and J genes are TRBV30 and TRBJ1-5; D is unclear. Germline CDR1 GTSNPN, CDR2 SVGIG (reference sequence). CDR3 length: 12 residues. V dropped 7 bases and J dropped 4 bases, with 11 bases sitting between them. The CDR3 bases are TGTGCCTTCAACCAGCGGAATCAGCCCCAGCATTTT. Its translation: CAFNQRNQPQHF.

The chain uses TRBV6-1 and TRBJ1-2; possibly TRBD1 for D (5 bases). Germline CDR1 is MNHNS and CDR2 is SASEGT. The CDR3 has 18 amino acids. V was clipped by 2 bases and J by 4 bases, with 23 bases between them. CDR3 sequence (DNA): TGTGCCAGCAGTGAATACCCCTCCCTGGGGGGTAACGCCTATGGCTACACCTTC. It encodes CASSEYPSLGGNAYGYTF.

The sample holds a few counts of this clone. The rearrangement joins TRBV6-1 to TRBJ1-2; D may be TRBD1 (5 bases). From germline, CDR1 is MNHNS and CDR2 SASEGT. V was pared by 6 bases and J by 0 bases, with 14 bases between. The CDR3 spans 15 residues. CDR3 nucleotides: TGTGCCAGCAGACCAGGGCAGGCGGCTAACTATGGCTACACCTTC. This encodes CASRPGQAANYGYTF.

V usage is TRBV5-1 and J usage is TRBJ2-2; 14 bases map to TRBD2. The junction had 9 bases not matched to a gene; V was cut back by 0 bases and J by 5 bases. Germline loops: CDR1 SGHRS, CDR2 YFSETQ. There are 19 residues in the CDR3. The CDR3, as DNA: TGCGCCAGCAGCTTGGACCCCCCGGGACTAGCGGGAGCAACCGGGGAGCTGTTTTTT. It is translated as CASSLDPPGLAGATGELFF.

In regard to this clone: The identical CDR3 is also encoded by other nucleotide sequences in the sample. This sequence joins TRBV7-3 and TRBJ1-1; 8 bases fit TRBD1. This CDR3 region has 14 residues. Germline values: CDR1 SGHTA, CDR2 FQGTGA. The J segment lost 4 bases and the V segment lost 1 base, leaving 2 bases of the junction unmatched. CDR3 in amino acids: CASSLSTGGTEAFF. The CDR3 bases are TGTGCCAGCAGCTTAAGTACAGGGGGCACTGAAGCTTTCTTT.

V is TRBV5-1 and J is TRBJ2-7; the match to TRBD1 covers 9 bases. V was clipped by 0 bases and J by 4 bases; unmatched bases: 2. CDR1 and CDR2 (germline): SGHRS, YFSETQ. The length of the CDR3 is 14 residues. The CDR3 nucleotides are TGCGCCAGCAGCTTGGGACAGGGGGGGTACGAGCAGTACTTC. The encoded protein is CASSLGQGGYEQYF.

The rearrangement joins TRBV30 to TRBJ2-5; perhaps TRBD2 as D (6 bases). V was pared by 0 bases and J by 4 bases, with 9 bases between. This CDR3 contains 13 residues. The germline V gene has CDR1 GTSNPN and CDR2 SVGIG (reference sequence). Written as DNA, the CDR3 is TGTGCCTGGAGTGTGCCCGGGGGAGAGACCCAGTACTTC. Residues: CAWSVPGGETQYF.

This rearrangement joins TRBV27 to TRBJ1-1; possible D gene TRBD1, 5 bases. V was clipped by 3 bases and J by 1 base, with 9 bases between them. CDR1 MNHEY and CDR2 SMNVEV come from the germline V gene (reference sequence). The CDR3 spans 14 residues. The CDR3 region is CASSFGGANTEAFF. As DNA, the CDR3 is TGTGCCAGCAGTTTCGGAGGGGCGAACACTGAAGCTTTCTTT.

The chain carries TRBV27 and TRBJ2-1; 11 positions match TRBD2. The length of the CDR3 is 16 residues. Looked up from germline, CDR1 is MNHEY and CDR2 is SMNVEV (reference sequence). V trimming: 5 bases; J trimming: 4 bases; junction bases outside the gene matches: 7. CDR3 amino acids: CASSRPTSGIYNEQFF. The CDR3 DNA sequence: TGTGCCAGCAGTAGACCGACTAGCGGGATATACAATGAGCAGTTCTTC.

The rearrangement joins TRBV2 to TRBJ2-4; D possibly matches TRBD1 or TRBD2 (5 bases each). The germline CDR1 and CDR2 sequences are SNHLY and FYNNEI. This CDR3 contains 16 residues. V was pared by 3 bases and J by 0 bases, with 12 bases between. DNA of the CDR3: TGTGCCAGCAGTGACTATGGGGGTCTAGCCAAAAACATTCAGTACTTC. This encodes CASSDYGGLAKNIQYF.

The V gene is TRBV11-2, the J gene TRBJ1-1, with D perhaps TRBD1 (6 bases). CDR1 is SGHAT, CDR2 FQNNGV, per germline. The CDR3 loop spans 15 amino acids. V shed 5 bases and J shed 7 bases, with 20 bases lying between them. The CDR3: CASSRRGGQGIEAFF. CDR3 nucleotide sequence: TGTGCCAGCAGCCGCCGCGGGGGGCAGGGGATTGAAGCTTTCTTT.

In its sample, this clone was seen a few times. This chain connects TRBV6-5 to TRBJ1-1, with a possible D match to TRBD1 (5 bases). The V and J ends lost 6 bases and 4 bases respectively, with 15 bases between them. This CDR3 is built from 14 residues. Germline V gene data show CDR1 as MNHEY and CDR2 as SVGAGI. CDR3 protein: CASRRDEGLTEAFF. The CDR3 region has the DNA TGTGCCAGCAGGCGTGATGAGGGACTCACTGAAGCTTTCTTT.

The rearrangement uses TRBV7-9 and TRBJ2-7, with unresolved D. Trimming shortened V by 1 base and J by 5 bases, and 3 bases separated the two germline ends. Germline CDR1 SEHNR, CDR2 FQNEAQ (reference sequence). CDR3 length: 11 amino acids. The CDR3, as DNA: TGTGCCAGCAGCTTAGAGCACGAGCAGTACTTC. Translating it yields CASSLEHEQYF.

This sequence joins TRBV5-1 and TRBJ1-5; perhaps TRBD1 as D (6 bases). V was cut by 3 bases and J by 4 bases, with 14 bases left in between. The CDR3 covers 15 residues. Germline-derived CDR1 and CDR2 are SGHRS and YFSETQ. In DNA form, the CDR3 reads TGCGCCAGCAGCTCCGACGGACAGCCAAATCAGCCCCAGCATTTT. Residues: CASSSDGQPNQPQHF.

V and J are TRBV4-1 and TRBJ1-2, with D uncertain. The V gene lost 0 bases and the J gene lost 4 bases, with 24 bases spanning the gap. The germline gives CDR1 MGHRA, CDR2 YSYEKL. This CDR3 region has 19 residues. CDR3 DNA sequence: TGCGCCAGCAGCCAAGATAATTTCGGGGTCGGCCGAACGATCTATGGCTACACCTTC. Translated: CASSQDNFGVGRTIYGYTF.

The gene calls are TRBV6-1 and TRBJ1-1; TRBD1 aligns across 8 bases. The CDR3 extends over 13 amino acids. Per the germline V gene, CDR1 is MNHNS and CDR2 is SASEGT. J was trimmed by 8 bases and V by 4 bases; bases with no gene match: 6. The CDR3 DNA is TGTGCCAGCAGTGCCTACGGGACAGGAGAAGCTTTCTTT. Protein: CASSAYGTGEAFF.

This rearrangement joins TRBV6-1 to TRBJ2-7; D perhaps matches TRBD1 (5 bases). Germline V gene sequence: CDR1 MNHNS, CDR2 SASEGT. CDR3 length: 15 residues. Trimming cost V 4 bases and J 2 bases, with 15 bases left between them. CDR3 DNA sequence: TGTGCCAGCAGTGCAGGGCCCAGGCGACCCTACGAGCAGTACTTC. It yields the protein CASSAGPRRPYEQYF.

The rearrangement links TRBV30 to TRBJ2-1, with D unresolved. Trimming removed 0 bases at V and 2 bases at J, with 11 bases between. This CDR3 is built from 15 residues. CDR1 and CDR2 from the germline V gene are GTSNPN and SVGIG (reference sequence). The CDR3 protein is CAWSVLFLAYNEQFF. CDR3 DNA sequence: TGTGCCTGGAGTGTACTATTTCTAGCCTACAATGAGCAGTTCTTC. The whole variable domain, remainder taken from reference TRBV30 and TRBJ2-1, is SQTIHQWPATLVQPVGSPLSLECTVEGTSNPNLYWYRQAAGRGLQLLFYSVGIGQISSEVPQNLSASRPQDRQFILSSKKLLLSDSGFYLCAWSVLFLAYNEQFFGPGTRLTVL.

The chain recombines TRBV11-3 with TRBJ2-7, with D possibly TRBD1 on 6 matching bases. The CDR3 is 13 amino acids. With 0 bases removed from V and 6 bases from J, the gap between germline ends came to 9 bases. Germline loops: CDR1 SGHNT, CDR2 YENEEA. The CDR3 DNA sequence: TGTGCCAGCAGCTTAGAACAGGGACGCGAGCAGTACTTC. Its protein is CASSLEQGREQYF.

The chain couples TRBV15 to TRBJ2-7, with 11 bases fitting TRBD2. CDR3 length: 16 amino acids. Germline trimming cut 5 bases from V and 5 bases from J; bases unmatched to any gene: 11. In germline, CDR1 is LNHNV, CDR2 YYDKDF (reference sequence). In nucleotides, the CDR3 is TGTGCCACCAGCCCCGGGACTAGCGGTCACGGAAACGAGCAGTACTTC. Amino acids: CATSPGTSGHGNEQYF.